The 18 T cell receptor beta chains below all came from one sample that was sequenced in a study of blood T cell repertoires in COVID-19. Some clones are missing from TCRdb's copy, which holds only in-frame ones; the method was immunoSEQ multiplex PCR. The sample includes 150,000 to 200,000 clones, 85% to 90% of them seen just once. Specimen: peripheral blood. The receptor set was obtained from a man aged 18 to 30 with acute or convalescent COVID-19.

The chain is built from TRBV25-1 and TRBJ1-1; D is possibly TRBD1 (6 bases). Per the germline V gene, CDR1 is MGHDK and CDR2 is SYGVNS. V shed 1 base and J shed 11 bases, with 14 bases lying between them. The CDR3 spans 13 residues. Here the CDR3 reads CASSEWGGGTAFF. The DNA for the CDR3 is TGTGCCAGCAGTGAATGGGGTGGGGGCACTGCTTTCTTT. Filled out from reference TRBV25-1 and TRBJ1-1, the complete variable domain reads EADIYQTPRYLVIGTGKKITLECSQTMGHDKMYWYQQDPGMELHLIHYSYGVNSTEKGDLSSESTVSRIRTEHFPLTLESARPSHTSQYLCASSEWGGGTAFFGQGTRLTVV.

The chain links TRBV28 to TRBJ1-2; 11 bases match TRBD1. J lost 5 bases, V lost 4 bases, and 12 bases had no gene match. Germline CDR1 is MDHEN and CDR2 is SYDVKM. The CDR3 loop spans 17 amino acids. The CDR3 protein is CASSSTLRDRGEYGYTF. The CDR3 nucleotides are TGTGCCAGCAGTTCTACCCTCCGGGACAGGGGGGAGTATGGCTACACCTTC.

The gene calls are TRBV27 and TRBJ2-5, with D maybe TRBD2 (5 bases). Germline V gene lookup returns CDR1 MNHEY and CDR2 SMNVEV (reference sequence). The CDR3 length is 17 residues. V dropped 5 bases and J dropped 5 bases, with 24 bases sitting between them. The CDR3 nucleotides are TGTGCCAGCAGTCCCACAATGGGAGTGGGCCTTAAGGAGACCCAGTACTTC. The encoded protein is CASSPTMGVGLKETQYF.

The chain joins TRBV7-9 to TRBJ2-5, with D hard to call. Trimming pared 3 bases from V and 4 bases from J, leaving 9 bases between. CDR1 is SEHNR and CDR2 is FQNEAQ in the germline V gene (reference sequence). CDR3 length equals 13 residues. CDR3 sequence: CASSFVGAETQYF. CDR3 coding DNA: TGTGCCAGCAGCTTCGTGGGCGCAGAGACCCAGTACTTC.

In this sample, this clone turned up a few times. The rearrangement joins TRBV4-1 to TRBJ1-5; the D is unclear. This CDR3 contains 15 residues. Germline CDR1 is MGHRA and CDR2 is YSYEKL. V lost 0 bases and J 2 bases, leaving 8 bases between the germline ends. CDR3 in amino acids: CASSQDGRGNQPQHF. In DNA form, the CDR3 reads TGCGCCAGCAGCCAAGATGGGCGGGGCAATCAGCCCCAGCATTTT.

V and J are TRBV19 and TRBJ2-5, with D possibly TRBD1 on 5 matching bases. Per germline, CDR1 LNHDA and CDR2 SQIVND (reference sequence). CDR3 length: 13 amino acids. The V end lost 5 bases, the J end lost 2 bases, and 9 bases lay between the germline ends. DNA of the CDR3: TGTGCCAGTAGTGGGGCAGGTCAAGAGACCCAGTACTTC. Its protein product is CASSGAGQETQYF.

On this clone itself: Germline and junction disagree at one end, which may indicate a read error. CDR3 nucleotides: TGTGCCAGCAGTTTAAGGGTGGGGGGACTATCGAATACCGGGGAGCTGTTTTTT. This encodes CASSLRVGGLSNTGELFF. The rearrangement links TRBV27 to TRBJ2-2; 7 nucleotides line up with TRBD2. The CDR3 is 18 amino acids. The germline V gene has CDR1 MNHEY and CDR2 SMNVEV (reference sequence).

CDR3 sequence reads: CATSRKQVCGGTKYEQYV. CDR3 coding DNA: TGTGCCACCAGCAGAAAACAAGTATGCGGGGGGACGAAGTACGAGCAGTACGTC. The chain employs TRBV15 and TRBJ2-7, with TRBD2 identical over 8 bases. Germline loops: CDR1 LNHNV, CDR2 YYDKDF (reference sequence). V shed 2 bases, J shed 4 bases, and the junction held 16 bases outside the gene matches. This CDR3 spans 18 amino acids.

The V and J genes are TRBV5-4 and TRBJ2-1; 11 nucleotides match TRBD2. The CDR3 has 14 residues. V was pared by 2 bases and J by 9 bases, with 4 bases of the junction left unmatched. The germline CDR1 and CDR2 sequences are SGHNT and YYREEE (reference sequence). The chain's CDR3 is CASSLSLAGGEQFF. CDR3 nucleotides: TGTGCCAGCAGCTTAAGTCTAGCGGGGGGTGAGCAGTTCTTC. Drawing the rest from reference TRBV5-4 and TRBJ2-1, the complete variable domain is ETGVTQSPTHLIKTRGQQVTLRCSSQSGHNTVSWYQQALGQGPQFIFQYYREEENGRGNFPPRFSGLQFPNYSSELNVNALELDDSALYLCASSLSLAGGEQFFGPGTRLTVL.

The CDR3 DNA is TGCGCCAGCAGTCACGGGAGACCGGGACGCCTGAACACTGAAGCTTTCTTT. This encodes CASSHGRPGRLNTEAFF. V gene TRBV4-1 combines with J gene TRBJ1-1; a weak D match, TRBD1 (5 bases). V was cut by 6 bases and J by 0 bases, with 20 bases left in between. Per germline, CDR1 MGHRA and CDR2 YSYEKL. The length of the CDR3 is 17 residues.

The chain links TRBV15 to TRBJ1-5, with no clear D. The CDR3 sequence is 15 residues long. CDR1 is LNHNV and CDR2 is YYDKDF in the germline V gene (reference sequence). The V end was cut by 8 bases, the J end by 2 bases, with 16 bases between. CDR3 sequence: CATEAGRSGNQPQHF. The CDR3 nucleotides are TGTGCCACCGAGGCGGGCCGGAGTGGCAATCAGCCCCAGCATTTT.

This clone was detected only a few times. This chain uses TRBV19 with TRBJ1-4; 8 bases are shared with TRBD1. The germline V gene encodes CDR1 LNHDA and CDR2 SQIVND (reference sequence). J lost 4 bases, V lost 4 bases, and 2 bases had no gene match. The CDR3 has 14 residues. The CDR3 DNA sequence: TGTGCCAGTAGTAGCAGGGGGCGTAATGAAAAACTGTTTTTT. Its translation is CASSSRGRNEKLFF.

This chain joins TRBV7-9 and TRBJ2-1; 12 nucleotides align to TRBD1. The CDR3 extends over 19 amino acids. The J segment lost 0 bases and the V segment lost 4 bases, leaving 10 bases of the junction unmatched. Per germline, CDR1 SEHNR and CDR2 FQNEAQ (reference sequence). Here the CDR3 reads CASSSTGQGARFSYNEQFF. The CDR3 coding sequence is TGTGCCAGCAGCTCGACGGGACAGGGGGCCCGGTTCTCCTACAATGAGCAGTTCTTC.

This clone was picked up a small number of times. The rearrangement uses TRBV19 and TRBJ1-1; TRBD1 matches at 7 bases. Germline lookup yields CDR1 LNHDA and CDR2 SQIVND (reference sequence). CDR3 length equals 14 residues. The J segment lost 0 bases and the V segment lost 5 bases, leaving 3 bases of the junction unmatched. The CDR3 region has the DNA TGTGCCAGTAGTTGGGGACAGTTGAACACTGAAGCTTTCTTT. It yields the protein CASSWGQLNTEAFF.

The V call is TRBV19, the J call TRBJ1-1; D perhaps matches TRBD1 (5 bases). Trimming stripped 1 base from V and 4 bases from J, with 13 bases between. CDR1 LNHDA and CDR2 SQIVND come from the germline V gene (reference sequence). The CDR3 extends over 15 amino acids. For the CDR3, the DNA is TGTGCCAGTAGTATAGGTAGGGGAGGTCCCACTGAAGCTTTCTTT. Translation gives CASSIGRGGPTEAFF.

The rearrangement joins TRBV5-1 to TRBJ1-2; 7 nucleotides align to TRBD1. The V and J ends lost 3 bases and 3 bases, in that order; junction bases with no gene match: 5. Per the germline V gene, CDR1 is SGHRS and CDR2 is YFSETQ. The CDR3 contains 14 residues. The CDR3 DNA reads TGCGCCAGCAGCTCAGGACAGGTCGACTATGGCTACACCTTC. Translation gives CASSSGQVDYGYTF.

The chain recombines TRBV12-3 or TRBV12-4 with TRBJ2-7, with D possibly matching TRBD2 (6 bases). Trimming shortened V by 3 bases and J by 4 bases, and 10 bases separated the two germline ends. This CDR3 is 13 amino acids long. CDR3 protein: CASSLRRVYEQYF. The CDR3 DNA reads TGTGCCAGCAGTTTGAGGAGGGTTTACGAGCAGTACTTC.

Written as DNA, the CDR3 is TGTGCCAGCAGCTTAGGAGGCAGGGTCGGCTACACCTTC. Translating gives CASSLGGRVGYTF. This sequence joins TRBV7-2 and TRBJ1-2; the D gene is possibly TRBD1 (5 bases). V was cut by 1 base and J by 8 bases, with 11 bases left in between. Germline CDR1 reads SGHTA; CDR2 reads FQGNSA. The CDR3 is made up of 13 amino acids.